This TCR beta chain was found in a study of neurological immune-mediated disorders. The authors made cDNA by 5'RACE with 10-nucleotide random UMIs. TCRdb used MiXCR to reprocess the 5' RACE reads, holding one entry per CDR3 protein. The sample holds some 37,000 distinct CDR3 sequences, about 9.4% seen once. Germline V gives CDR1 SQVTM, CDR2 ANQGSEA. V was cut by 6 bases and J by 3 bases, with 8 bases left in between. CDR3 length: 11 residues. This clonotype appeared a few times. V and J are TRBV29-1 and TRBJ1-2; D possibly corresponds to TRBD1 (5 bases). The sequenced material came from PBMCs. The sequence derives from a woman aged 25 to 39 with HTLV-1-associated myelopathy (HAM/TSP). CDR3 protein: CSVGTYYGYTF. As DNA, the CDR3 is TGCAGCGTCGGGACGTACTATGGCTACACCTTC.